The rows below give T cell receptor beta chains drawn from one sample of a study of cytotoxic CD8 clonotypes in ibrutinib-treated CLL. Profiling relied on immunoSEQ multiplex PCR, and the TCRdb table lists in-frame clones only, not all of them. The sample includes 25,000 to 30,000 clones, about three quarters of them seen just once. This specimen consisted of PBMCs, obtained after 36 months of ibrutinib treatment. These TCRs come from a human donor with chronic lymphocytic leukemia. The CDR3 runs from the conserved cysteine through the conserved F or W.

j_call	cdr3_length	v_call	cdr3_aa
TRBJ1-1	15	TRBV6-4	CASRGRPPMNTEAFF
TRBJ2-1	13	TRBV7-6	CASSLNRGNEQFF
TRBJ2-7	15	TRBV5-6	CASRPPGTPYYEQYF
TRBJ1-1	14	TRBV5-4	CASSLDMDSGKAFF
TRBJ2-2	16	TRBV7-3	CASAKAPAGGSGELFF
TRBJ1-1	15	TRBV18	CASSPPGPMNTEAFF
TRBJ1-6	15	TRBV5-4	CASSPTGTNNSPLHF
TRBJ2-1	14	TRBV7-6	CASSLTEMSGEKFF
TRBJ2-3	17	TRBV5-1	CASSLGPAGGFTDTQYF
TRBJ1-2	13	TRBV10-3	CAISESPGGGYTF
TRBJ2-7	16	TRBV7-9	CASSSSGTSRTYEQYF
TRBJ2-7	13	TRBV19	CASSPGQTYEQYF
TRBJ2-1	15	TRBV30	CAWSLLAGGSNEQFF
TRBJ1-2	14	TRBV6-6	CASSYSTASYGYTF
TRBJ1-5	14	TRBV7-2	CASSVGPSGLTQHF
TRBJ2-1	15	TRBV6-6	CASSYGDYSLSEQFF
TRBJ1-1	14	TRBV7-8	CASSPRERYTEAFF
TRBJ1-6	13	TRBV9	CASSASGYSPLHF
TRBJ2-1	18	TRBV4-1	CASSQRTSGESSYNEQFF
TRBJ2-7	14	TRBV7-6	CASSLGVAGDEQYF
TRBJ2-5	14	TRBV5-5	CASSFPLGEETQYF
TRBJ2-7	15	TRBV4-1	CASSLQPGQTYEQYF
TRBJ2-5	12	TRBV11-2	CASSLAQETQYF
TRBJ1-5	14	TRBV16	CASILDRDLQPQHF
TRBJ2-7	17	TRBV15	CATSRGDIETDTYEQYF
TRBJ1-1	13	TRBV11-2	CASSLEGSVEAFF
TRBJ1-2	14	TRBV7-9	CASSWREMIYGYTF
TRBJ1-5	16	TRBV5-6	CASSKGTGRGNQPQHF
TRBJ2-5	14	TRBV27	CASSLSRGRETQYF
TRBJ1-2	14	TRBV6-5	CASRYRAGGYGYTF
TRBJ1-2	17	TRBV5-1	CASSYEVGQRPNYGYTF
TRBJ2-5	17	TRBV4-2	CASSQDIPSAGEETQYF
TRBJ2-7	14	TRBV19	CASSIVKGSYEQYF
TRBJ1-1	14	TRBV6-5	CASSYLGVNTEAFF
TRBJ2-1	14	TRBV6-5	CASSYLGLNNEQFF
TRBJ2-7	14	TRBV7-8	CASSAAGGSYEQYF
TRBJ1-5	17	TRBV5-1	CASSLGEGDGSNQPQHF
TRBJ2-7	12	TRBV6-5	CASSYQGYEQYF
TRBJ1-2	14	TRBV18	CASSPGGGGYGYTF
TRBJ1-1	14	TRBV5-1	CASSLAAGWAEAFF
TRBJ2-2	14	TRBV9	CASSEDGDTGELFF
TRBJ2-3	16	TRBV11-2	CASSLKSGTVADTQYF
TRBJ1-6	15	TRBV27	CASSFWQGANSPLHF
TRBJ2-2	13	TRBV6-6	CASSYRSPGELFF